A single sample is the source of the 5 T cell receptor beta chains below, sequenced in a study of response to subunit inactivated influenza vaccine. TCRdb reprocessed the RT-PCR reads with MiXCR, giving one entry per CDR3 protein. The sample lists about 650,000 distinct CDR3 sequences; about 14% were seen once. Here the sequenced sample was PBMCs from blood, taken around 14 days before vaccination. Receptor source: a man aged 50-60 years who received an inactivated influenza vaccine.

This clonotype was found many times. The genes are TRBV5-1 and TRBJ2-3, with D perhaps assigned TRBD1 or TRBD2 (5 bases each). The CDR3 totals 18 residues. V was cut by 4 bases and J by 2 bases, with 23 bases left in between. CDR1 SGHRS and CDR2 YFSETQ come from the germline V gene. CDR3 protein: CASSPRTGSRAYTDTQYF. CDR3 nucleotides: TGCGCCAGCAGCCCGAGGACGGGGAGCAGGGCCTACACAGATACGCAGTATTTT.

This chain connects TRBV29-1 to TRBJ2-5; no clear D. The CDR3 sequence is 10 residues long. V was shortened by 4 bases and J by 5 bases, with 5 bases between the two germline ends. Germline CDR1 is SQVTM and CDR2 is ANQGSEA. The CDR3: CSVGWETQYF. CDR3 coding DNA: TGCAGCGTTGGCTGGGAGACCCAGTACTTC.

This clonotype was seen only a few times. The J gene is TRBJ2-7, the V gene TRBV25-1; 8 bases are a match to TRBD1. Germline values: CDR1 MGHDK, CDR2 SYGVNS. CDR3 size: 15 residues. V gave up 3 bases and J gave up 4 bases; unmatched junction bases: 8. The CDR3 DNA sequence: TGTGCCAGCAGTGATAGGAACAGGGGGGTATACGAGCAGTACTTC. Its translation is CASSDRNRGVYEQYF.

CDR3 DNA sequence: TGTGCCAGCAGCAAAGGCCAGCCACCGGACTCCATTAACTACGAGCAGTACTTC. It specifies CASSKGQPPDSINYEQYF. The rearrangement joins TRBV21-1 to TRBJ2-7; the table gives TRBD2 as D, unverified against the DNA. TRBV21-1 is flagged as a pseudogene. The CDR3 contains 18 residues.

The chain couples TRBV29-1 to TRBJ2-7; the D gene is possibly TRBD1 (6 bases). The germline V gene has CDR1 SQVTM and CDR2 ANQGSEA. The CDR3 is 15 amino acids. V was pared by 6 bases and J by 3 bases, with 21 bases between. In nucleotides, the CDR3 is TGCAGCGTCTATGACGGGACATCTTCGAACTACGAGCAGTACTTC. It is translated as CSVYDGTSSNYEQYF.